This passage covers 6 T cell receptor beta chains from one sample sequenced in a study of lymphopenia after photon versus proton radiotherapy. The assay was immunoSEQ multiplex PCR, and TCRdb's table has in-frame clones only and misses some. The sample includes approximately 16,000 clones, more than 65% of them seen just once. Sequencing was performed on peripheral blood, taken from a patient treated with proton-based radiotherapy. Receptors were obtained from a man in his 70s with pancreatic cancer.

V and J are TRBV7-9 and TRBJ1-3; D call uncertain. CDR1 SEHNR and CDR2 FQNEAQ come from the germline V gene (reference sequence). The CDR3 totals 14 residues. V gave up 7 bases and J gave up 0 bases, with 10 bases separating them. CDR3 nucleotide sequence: TGTGCCAGCACCGGACCGCGCTCTGGAAACACCATATATTTT. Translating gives CASTGPRSGNTIYF.

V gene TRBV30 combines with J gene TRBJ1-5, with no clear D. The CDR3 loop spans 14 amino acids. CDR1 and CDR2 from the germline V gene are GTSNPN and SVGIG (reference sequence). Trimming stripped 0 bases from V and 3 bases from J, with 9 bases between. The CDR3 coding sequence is TGTGCCTGGAGTGTTTCCACCGACAATCAGCCCCAGCATTTT. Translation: CAWSVSTDNQPQHF.

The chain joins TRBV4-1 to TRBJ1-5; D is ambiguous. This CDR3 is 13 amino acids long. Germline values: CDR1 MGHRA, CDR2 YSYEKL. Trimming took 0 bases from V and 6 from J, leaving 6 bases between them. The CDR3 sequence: CASSQDMSQPQHF. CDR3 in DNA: TGCGCCAGCAGCCAAGATATGTCTCAGCCCCAGCATTTT.

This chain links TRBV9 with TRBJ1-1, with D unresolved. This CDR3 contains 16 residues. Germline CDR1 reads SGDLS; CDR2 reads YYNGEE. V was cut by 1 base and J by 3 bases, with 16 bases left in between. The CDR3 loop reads CASSVYSVKIDTEAFF. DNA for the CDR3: TGTGCCAGCAGCGTATACTCCGTAAAAATTGACACTGAAGCTTTCTTT.

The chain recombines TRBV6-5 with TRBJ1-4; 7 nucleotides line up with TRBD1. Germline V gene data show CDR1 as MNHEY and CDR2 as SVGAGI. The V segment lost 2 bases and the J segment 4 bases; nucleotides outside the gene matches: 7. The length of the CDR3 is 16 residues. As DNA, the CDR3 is TGTGCCAGCAGTTACCAAGGGGGCGCGGGTAATGAAAAACTGTTTTTT. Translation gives CASSYQGGAGNEKLFF.

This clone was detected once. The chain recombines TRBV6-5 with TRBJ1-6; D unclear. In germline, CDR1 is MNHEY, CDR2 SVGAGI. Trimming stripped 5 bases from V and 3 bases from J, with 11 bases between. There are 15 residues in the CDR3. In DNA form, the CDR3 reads TGTGCCAGCAGTATAGGGAGGGACTATAATTCACCCCTCCACTTT. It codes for CASSIGRDYNSPLHF.